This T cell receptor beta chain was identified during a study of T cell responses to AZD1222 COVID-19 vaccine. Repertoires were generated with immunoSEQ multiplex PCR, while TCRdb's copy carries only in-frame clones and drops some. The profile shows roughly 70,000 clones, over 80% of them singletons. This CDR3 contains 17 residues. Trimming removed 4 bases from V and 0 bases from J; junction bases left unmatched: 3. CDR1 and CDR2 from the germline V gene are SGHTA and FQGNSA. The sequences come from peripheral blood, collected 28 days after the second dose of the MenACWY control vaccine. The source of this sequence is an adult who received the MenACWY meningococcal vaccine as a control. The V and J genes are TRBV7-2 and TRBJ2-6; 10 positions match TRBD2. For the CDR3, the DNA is TGTGCCAGCAGCTCAGCGGGAGGGTCCTCTGGGGCCAACGTCCTGACTTTC. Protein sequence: CASSSAGGSSGANVLTF. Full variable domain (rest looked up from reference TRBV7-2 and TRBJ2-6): GAGVSQSPSNKVTEKGKDVELRCDPISGHTALYWYRQSLGQGLEFLIYFQGNSAPDKSGLPSDRFSAERTGGSVSTLTIQRTQQEDSAVYLCASSSAGGSSGANVLTFGAGSRLTVL.